These T cell receptor beta chains were read from a single sample in a study of cytomegalovirus exposure and HLA in healthy donors. The protocol was immunoSEQ multiplex PCR, while the TCRdb copy is restricted to in-frame clones and leaves out a portion. Here the sample spans about 130,000 clones, roughly nine tenths being singletons. The sample comprised PBMCs. Receptors were obtained from a woman aged 18-30 years in good health and CMV-seronegative. The CDR3 runs from the conserved cysteine through the conserved F or W. Fields, in order: V gene, clone size, J gene, D gene, CDR3 DNA, CDR3 protein. A D gene is named only where the DNA matches it firmly. The listing skips clone size in some rows; elsewhere it reads once, few, many or a size class.

v_gene: TRBV7-9; abundance: .; j_gene: TRBJ2-1; d_gene: .; CDR3nt: TGTGCCAGCAGCTTAGAAGCGGGTTACAATGAGCAGTTCTTC; CDR3aa: CASSLEAGYNEQFF
v_gene: TRBV28; abundance: .; j_gene: TRBJ1-1; d_gene: .; CDR3nt: TGTGGAAGTTCTACCGCCGCAATGAACACTGAAGCTTTCTTT; CDR3aa: CGSSTAAMNTEAFF
v_gene: TRBV5-4; abundance: .; j_gene: TRBJ1-1; d_gene: .; CDR3nt: TGTGCCAGCAGCTTGGTATCAACAATGAACACTGAAGCTTTCTTT; CDR3aa: CASSLVSTMNTEAFF
v_gene: TRBV29-1; abundance: .; j_gene: TRBJ1-1; d_gene: .; CDR3nt: TGCAGCGTTGTTAGTGACTCCTTGAACACTGAAGCTTTCTTT; CDR3aa: CSVVSDSLNTEAFF
v_gene: TRBV5-1; abundance: .; j_gene: TRBJ1-1; d_gene: TRBD1; CDR3nt: TGCGCCAGCAGCTCCAAACGCCCGGGACAGGGGGCCACTGAAGCTTTCTTT; CDR3aa: CASSSKRPGQGATEAFF
v_gene: TRBV19; abundance: .; j_gene: TRBJ1-2; d_gene: TRBD1; CDR3nt: TGTGCCAGTGGGGACAGGGCGAGGCATGGCTACACCTTC; CDR3aa: CASGDRARHGYTF
v_gene: TRBV9; abundance: .; j_gene: TRBJ1-3; d_gene: .; CDR3nt: TGTGCCAGCAGAGCAGGAACCGCTGGAAACACCATATATTTT; CDR3aa: CASRAGTAGNTIYF
v_gene: TRBV25-1; abundance: once; j_gene: TRBJ1-3; d_gene: .; CDR3nt: TGTGCCAGCAGTGAATATATCGCTGCGAGTGGAAACACCATATATTTT; CDR3aa: CASSEYIAASGNTIYF
v_gene: TRBV6-5; abundance: few; j_gene: TRBJ1-5; d_gene: .; CDR3nt: TGTGCCAGCAGGGTGGGGGGAAATCGGCCCCAGCATTTT; CDR3aa: CASRVGGNRPQHF
v_gene: TRBV5-6; abundance: .; j_gene: TRBJ1-2; d_gene: TRBD1; CDR3nt: TGTGCCAGCAGCTTGGAAATAGGGGGACAGTTGAGACCTAACTATGGCTACACCTTC; CDR3aa: CASSLEIGGQLRPNYGYTF
v_gene: TRBV18; abundance: .; j_gene: TRBJ2-4; d_gene: .; CDR3nt: TGTGCCAGCTCACCGAGGACGGGGTCGGACATTCAGTACTTC; CDR3aa: CASSPRTGSDIQYF
v_gene: TRBV29-1; abundance: .; j_gene: TRBJ1-3; d_gene: .; CDR3nt: TGCAGCGTTGAAGTTGGAGGGGCTGGAAACACCATATATTTT; CDR3aa: CSVEVGGAGNTIYF
v_gene: TRBV5-1; abundance: .; j_gene: TRBJ1-1; d_gene: TRBD1; CDR3nt: TGCGCCAGCAGCTCCGGACAGGGCCACACTGAAGCTTTCTTT; CDR3aa: CASSSGQGHTEAFF
v_gene: TRBV19; abundance: .; j_gene: TRBJ2-2; d_gene: TRBD1; CDR3nt: TGTGCCAGTAAGACAGGGTTAGTGGCCGGGGAGCTGTTTTTT; CDR3aa: CASKTGLVAGELFF
v_gene: TRBV12-5; abundance: .; j_gene: TRBJ1-1; d_gene: .; CDR3nt: TGTGCTAGTGGTTTGATACAAACTACCCTTCGGGCTTTCTTT; CDR3aa: CASGLIQTTLRAFF
v_gene: TRBV19; abundance: .; j_gene: TRBJ2-1; d_gene: .; CDR3nt: TGTGCCAGTAGTATCTTTTCCCTGGCCTCCCCTTACAATGAGCAGTTCTTC; CDR3aa: CASSIFSLASPYNEQFF
v_gene: TRBV11-3; abundance: .; j_gene: TRBJ1-1; d_gene: TRBD1; CDR3nt: TGTGCCAGCAGCCCCGGGGGTCACAGGGGGAACACTGAAGCTTTCTTT; CDR3aa: CASSPGGHRGNTEAFF
v_gene: TRBV11-3; abundance: .; j_gene: TRBJ2-4; d_gene: .; CDR3nt: TGTGCCAGCAGCTTAGATTATTTACAGGGCAGAACCAAAAACATTCAGTACTTC; CDR3aa: CASSLDYLQGRTKNIQYF
v_gene: TRBV11-2; abundance: .; j_gene: TRBJ2-1; d_gene: .; CDR3nt: TGTGCCAGCAGCTTAGACCTGGAGCAGTTCTTC; CDR3aa: CASSLDLEQFF
v_gene: TRBV7-9; abundance: .; j_gene: TRBJ2-2; d_gene: TRBD2; CDR3nt: TGTGCCAGCAGCCTAGGACTAGCGGGGAACACCGGGGAGCTGTTTTTT; CDR3aa: CASSLGLAGNTGELFF
v_gene: TRBV7-9; abundance: .; j_gene: TRBJ1-4; d_gene: .; CDR3nt: TGTGCCAGCAGCTTAGGCGATGACAGAAAACTGTTTTTT; CDR3aa: CASSLGDDRKLFF
v_gene: TRBV5-1; abundance: .; j_gene: TRBJ1-3; d_gene: TRBD1; CDR3nt: TGCGCCAGCAGCATACAGGGGTTTACAGGAAACACCATATATTTT; CDR3aa: CASSIQGFTGNTIYF
v_gene: TRBV6-5; abundance: .; j_gene: TRBJ1-3; d_gene: TRBD1; CDR3nt: TGTGCCAGCAGTTACGAAAGTATGACAGGGGGAAACACCATATATTTT; CDR3aa: CASSYESMTGGNTIYF
v_gene: TRBV2; abundance: .; j_gene: TRBJ1-4; d_gene: .; CDR3nt: TGTGCCAGCACCCCAAGGGGGGGGACTAATGAAAAACTGTTTTTT; CDR3aa: CASTPRGGTNEKLFF
v_gene: TRBV7-9; abundance: .; j_gene: TRBJ1-2; d_gene: .; CDR3nt: TGTGCCAGCAGCCCACGGGGGGCTAACTATGGCTACACCTTC; CDR3aa: CASSPRGANYGYTF
v_gene: TRBV5-6; abundance: .; j_gene: TRBJ2-4; d_gene: .; CDR3nt: TGTGCCAGCACCCTGACAGGCAGTGATAGCATTCAGTACTTC; CDR3aa: CASTLTGSDSIQYF
v_gene: TRBV6-6; abundance: .; j_gene: TRBJ2-1; d_gene: .; CDR3nt: TGTGCCAGCACCGGACAGTCCGAGCAGTTCTTC; CDR3aa: CASTGQSEQFF
v_gene: TRBV6-1; abundance: .; j_gene: TRBJ1-1; d_gene: TRBD1; CDR3nt: TGTGCCAGCAGCGGGACAGGGGGCTTGGGCACTGAAGCTTTCTTT; CDR3aa: CASSGTGGLGTEAFF
v_gene: TRBV4-1; abundance: .; j_gene: TRBJ2-6; d_gene: TRBD1; CDR3nt: TGCGCCAGCAGCCAACCTAGACAGGGAAGGGCCAACGTCCTGACTTTC; CDR3aa: CASSQPRQGRANVLTF
v_gene: TRBV5-1; abundance: .; j_gene: TRBJ1-2; d_gene: TRBD1; CDR3nt: TGCGCCAGCAGCTTCAGGGGGCCGAACTATGGCTACACCTTC; CDR3aa: CASSFRGPNYGYTF
v_gene: TRBV18; abundance: few; j_gene: TRBJ2-7; d_gene: .; CDR3nt: TGTGCCAGCTCGCGCACCTCGGGGGTCCTCTCCTACGAGCAGTACTTC; CDR3aa: CASSRTSGVLSYEQYF
v_gene: TRBV6-5; abundance: .; j_gene: TRBJ2-5; d_gene: .; CDR3nt: TGTGCCAGCAGTGTGGGGGTCGGGGGAGAGACCCAGTACTTC; CDR3aa: CASSVGVGGETQYF
v_gene: TRBV7-8; abundance: .; j_gene: TRBJ2-2; d_gene: .; CDR3nt: TGTGCCAGCAGCCAGCTCGGGGGGACAACTGTGCACGGGGAGCTGTTTTTT; CDR3aa: CASSQLGGTTVHGELFF
v_gene: TRBV5-6; abundance: .; j_gene: TRBJ1-4; d_gene: TRBD1; CDR3nt: TGTGCCAGCAGCTTGACGGGACAGGGTGAAGAAAAACTGTTTTTT; CDR3aa: CASSLTGQGEEKLFF
v_gene: TRBV6-1; abundance: .; j_gene: TRBJ2-1; d_gene: TRBD1; CDR3nt: TGTGCCAGCAGCCTGACAGGGGACAATGAGCAGTTCTTC; CDR3aa: CASSLTGDNEQFF
v_gene: TRBV27; abundance: .; j_gene: TRBJ1-4; d_gene: .; CDR3nt: TGTGCCAGTTCCCGGGATGGGATTAATGAAAAACTGTTTTTT; CDR3aa: CASSRDGINEKLFF
v_gene: TRBV10-3; abundance: .; j_gene: TRBJ1-5; d_gene: .; CDR3nt: TGTGCCATCGGAGTTTCGTCTGGTCCCAATCAGCCCCAGCATTTT; CDR3aa: CAIGVSSGPNQPQHF
v_gene: TRBV18; abundance: .; j_gene: TRBJ1-1; d_gene: .; CDR3nt: TGTGCCAGCTCACCTGGAATTGGGCCAAACACTGAAGCTTTCTTT; CDR3aa: CASSPGIGPNTEAFF
v_gene: TRBV6-1; abundance: .; j_gene: TRBJ1-1; d_gene: TRBD1; CDR3nt: TGTGCCAGCAGTGAACAACAGGGGGCTTACACTGAAGCTTTCTTT; CDR3aa: CASSEQQGAYTEAFF
v_gene: TRBV5-1; abundance: .; j_gene: TRBJ1-1; d_gene: .; CDR3nt: TGCGCCAGCAGCTTTCAGGGGAGCGGGGACACTGAAGCTTTCTTT; CDR3aa: CASSFQGSGDTEAFF
v_gene: TRBV7-2; abundance: .; j_gene: TRBJ2-3; d_gene: TRBD2; CDR3nt: TGTGCCAGCAGTTTCCAGGGCGGGGGGACCACAGATACGCAGTATTTT; CDR3aa: CASSFQGGGTTDTQYF
v_gene: TRBV5-1; abundance: .; j_gene: TRBJ1-1; d_gene: .; CDR3nt: TGCGCCAGCAGCCCCTCGGGGAGCACTGAAGCTTTCTTT; CDR3aa: CASSPSGSTEAFF
v_gene: TRBV6-1; abundance: .; j_gene: TRBJ1-5; d_gene: .; CDR3nt: TGTGCCAGCAGTACTCGGACAGCGAATCAGCCCCAGCATTTT; CDR3aa: CASSTRTANQPQHF
v_gene: TRBV21-1; abundance: .; j_gene: TRBJ2-7; d_gene: .; CDR3nt: TGTGCCAGGGACAGCGAAGCCTACGAGCAGTACTTC; CDR3aa: CARDSEAYEQYF
v_gene: TRBV19; abundance: .; j_gene: TRBJ2-7; d_gene: TRBD1; CDR3nt: TGTGCCAGTATGGGACAGGGGGCGCGCGAGCAGTACTTC; CDR3aa: CASMGQGAREQYF
v_gene: TRBV7-9; abundance: once; j_gene: TRBJ1-1; d_gene: .; CDR3nt: TGTGCCAGCAGCTTTGACACCCAACAGAACACTGAAGCTTTCTTT; CDR3aa: CASSFDTQQNTEAFF
v_gene: TRBV6-5; abundance: once; j_gene: TRBJ1-1; d_gene: TRBD1; CDR3nt: TGTGCCAGCAGTTACGAACAGGGGGTCAGTGAAGCTTTCTTT; CDR3aa: CASSYEQGVSEAFF
v_gene: TRBV6-1; abundance: .; j_gene: TRBJ1-2; d_gene: TRBD1; CDR3nt: TGTGCCAGCATGATGAATGGACAGGGTGGTGGCTACACCTTC; CDR3aa: CASMMNGQGGGYTF
v_gene: TRBV7-9; abundance: .; j_gene: TRBJ2-1; d_gene: TRBD2; CDR3nt: TGTGCCAGCAGCGTGAGCGGGGACTCCTACAATGAGCAGTTCTTC; CDR3aa: CASSVSGDSYNEQFF
v_gene: TRBV13; abundance: .; j_gene: TRBJ1-2; d_gene: .; CDR3nt: TGTGCCAGCGGGGGGGACGGTGGCTACACCTTC; CDR3aa: CASGGDGGYTF